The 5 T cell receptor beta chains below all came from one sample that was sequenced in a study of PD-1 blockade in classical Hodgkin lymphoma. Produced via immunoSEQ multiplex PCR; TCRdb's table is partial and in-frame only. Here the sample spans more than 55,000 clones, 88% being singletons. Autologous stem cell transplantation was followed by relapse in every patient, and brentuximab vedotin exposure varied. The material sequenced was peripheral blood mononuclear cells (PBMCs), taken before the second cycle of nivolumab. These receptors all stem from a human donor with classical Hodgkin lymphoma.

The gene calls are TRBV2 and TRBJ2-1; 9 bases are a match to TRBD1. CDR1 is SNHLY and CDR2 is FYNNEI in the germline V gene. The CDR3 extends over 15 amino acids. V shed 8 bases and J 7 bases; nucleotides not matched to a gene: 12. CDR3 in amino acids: CASAYGTGINNEQFF. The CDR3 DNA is TGTGCCAGCGCCTATGGGACAGGGATAAATAATGAGCAGTTCTTC.

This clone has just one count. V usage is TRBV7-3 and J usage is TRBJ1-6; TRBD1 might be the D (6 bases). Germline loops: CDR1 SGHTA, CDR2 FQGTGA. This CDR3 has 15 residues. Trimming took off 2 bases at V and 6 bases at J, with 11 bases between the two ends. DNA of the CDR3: TGTGCCAGCAGCTTATCGGGGACAACTAATTCACCCCTCCACTTT. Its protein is CASSLSGTTNSPLHF.

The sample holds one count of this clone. CDR3 amino acids: CASSLGAGPNEKLFF. CDR3 sequence (DNA): TGCGCCAGCAGCTTGGGGGCAGGGCCCAATGAAAAACTGTTTTTT. This rearrangement joins TRBV5-1 to TRBJ1-4; perhaps TRBD1 as D (5 bases). Germline V gives CDR1 SGHRS, CDR2 YFSETQ. This CDR3 comprises 15 residues. Trimming pared 0 bases from V and 5 bases from J, leaving 11 bases between.

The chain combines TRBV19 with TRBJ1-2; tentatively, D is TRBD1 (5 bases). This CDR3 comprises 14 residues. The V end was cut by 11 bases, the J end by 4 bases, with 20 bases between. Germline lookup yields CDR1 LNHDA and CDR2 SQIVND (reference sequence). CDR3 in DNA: TGTGCCGCCTCTCCCCTAGGGGCGGGCTATGGCTACACCTTC. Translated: CAASPLGAGYGYTF.

CDR3 sequence: CAWSVEWEETQYF. CDR3 nucleotides: TGTGCCTGGAGTGTAGAGTGGGAGGAGACCCAGTACTTC. The genes are TRBV30 and TRBJ2-5; TRBD2 is a possible D gene (5 bases). Per germline, CDR1 GTSNPN and CDR2 SVGIG (reference sequence). This CDR3 comprises 13 residues. Trimming took 0 bases from V and 5 from J, leaving 10 bases between them.